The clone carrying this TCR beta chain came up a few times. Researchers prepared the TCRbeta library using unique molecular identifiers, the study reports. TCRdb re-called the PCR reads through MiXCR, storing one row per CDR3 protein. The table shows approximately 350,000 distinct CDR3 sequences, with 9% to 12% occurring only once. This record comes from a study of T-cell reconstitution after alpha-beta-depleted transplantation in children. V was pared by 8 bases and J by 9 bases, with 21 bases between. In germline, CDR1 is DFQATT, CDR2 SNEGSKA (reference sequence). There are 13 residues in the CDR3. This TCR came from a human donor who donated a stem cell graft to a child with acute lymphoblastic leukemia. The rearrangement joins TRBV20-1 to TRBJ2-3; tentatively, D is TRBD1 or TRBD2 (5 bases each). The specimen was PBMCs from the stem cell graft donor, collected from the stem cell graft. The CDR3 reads CSTGTPREDTQYF. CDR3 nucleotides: TGCAGTACTGGGACGCCACGAGAGGACACGCAGTATTTT.